This T cell receptor (beta chain) was identified in a study of T cells after yellow fever vaccination. Findings of the study overall: In FACS-sorted repertoires, abundant clonotypes from the bulk population could appear as contaminants. Only a minor proportion of clonotypes was detected across both CD4 and CD8 compartments.

MiXCR, run by TCRdb on the 5' RACE reads, gives a single entry per CDR3 protein. The sample consists of 70,000 to 80,000 distinct CDR3 sequences, under 9.5% of them appearing once. V gave up 1 base and J gave up 1 base, with 8 bases separating them. The V gene's germline CDR1 is SGHTA and CDR2 FQGNSA. CDR3 length equals 15 residues. There are a few counts of this clonotype. Its matching antigen is unknown. This clonotype was obtained from a man between 18 and 29 years old who received the YFV17D yellow fever vaccine. The sequenced sample was CD8+ T cells sorted from PBMCs, obtained approximately 11 days after the first yellow fever vaccination. The V call is TRBV7-2, the J call TRBJ1-5, with D uncertain. The CDR3 is CASSLGPGSNQPQHF. The CDR3 DNA reads TGTGCCAGCAGCTTAGGTCCGGGGAGCAATCAGCCCCAGCATTTT.